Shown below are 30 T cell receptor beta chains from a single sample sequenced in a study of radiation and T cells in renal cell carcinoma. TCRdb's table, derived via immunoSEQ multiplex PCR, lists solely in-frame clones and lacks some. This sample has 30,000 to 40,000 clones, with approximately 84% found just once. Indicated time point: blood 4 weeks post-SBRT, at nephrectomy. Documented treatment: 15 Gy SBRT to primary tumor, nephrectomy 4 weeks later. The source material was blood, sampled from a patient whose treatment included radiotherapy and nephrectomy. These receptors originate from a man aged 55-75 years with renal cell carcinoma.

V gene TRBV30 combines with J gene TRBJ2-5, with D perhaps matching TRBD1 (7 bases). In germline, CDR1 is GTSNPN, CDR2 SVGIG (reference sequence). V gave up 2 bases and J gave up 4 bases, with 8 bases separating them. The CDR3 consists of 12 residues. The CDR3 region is CAWSQGGETQYF. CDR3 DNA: TGTGCCTGGAGTCAGGGGGGAGAGACCCAGTACTTC. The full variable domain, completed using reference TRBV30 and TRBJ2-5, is SQTIHQWPATLVQPVGSPLSLECTVEGTSNPNLYWYRQAAGRGLQLLFYSVGIGQISSEVPQNLSASRPQDRQFILSSKKLLLSDSGFYLCAWSQGGETQYFGPGTRLLVL.

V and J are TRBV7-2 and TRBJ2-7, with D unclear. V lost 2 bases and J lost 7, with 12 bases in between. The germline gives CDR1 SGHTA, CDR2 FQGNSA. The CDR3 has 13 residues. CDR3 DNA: TGTGCCAGCAGCTTACTGGGTGTGGGGGAGCAGTACTTC. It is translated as CASSLLGVGEQYF.

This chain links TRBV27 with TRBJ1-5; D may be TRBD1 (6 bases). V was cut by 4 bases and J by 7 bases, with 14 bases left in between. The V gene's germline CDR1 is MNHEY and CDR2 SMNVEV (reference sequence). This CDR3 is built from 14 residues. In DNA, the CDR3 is TGTGCCAGCAGTTCGACAGGCCTAGGGCAGCCCCAGCATTTT. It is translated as CASSSTGLGQPQHF.

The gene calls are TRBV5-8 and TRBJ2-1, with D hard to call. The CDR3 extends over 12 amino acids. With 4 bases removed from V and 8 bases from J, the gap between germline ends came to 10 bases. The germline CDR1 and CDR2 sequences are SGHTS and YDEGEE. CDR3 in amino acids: CASSPYTDEQFF. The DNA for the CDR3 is TGTGCCAGCAGCCCGTATACTGATGAGCAGTTCTTC.

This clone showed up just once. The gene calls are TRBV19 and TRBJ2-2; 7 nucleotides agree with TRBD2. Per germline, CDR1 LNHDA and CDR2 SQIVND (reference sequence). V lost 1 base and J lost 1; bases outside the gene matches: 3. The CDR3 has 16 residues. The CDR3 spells CASSIVPGGNTGELFF. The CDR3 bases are TGTGCCAGTAGTATAGTCCCGGGGGGGAACACCGGGGAGCTGTTTTTT. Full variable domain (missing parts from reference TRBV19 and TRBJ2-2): DGGITQSPKYLFRKEGQNVTLSCEQNLNHDAMYWYRQDPGQGLRLIYYSQIVNDFQKGDIAEGYSVSREKKESFPLTVTSAQKNPTAFYLCASSIVPGGNTGELFFGEGSRLTVL.

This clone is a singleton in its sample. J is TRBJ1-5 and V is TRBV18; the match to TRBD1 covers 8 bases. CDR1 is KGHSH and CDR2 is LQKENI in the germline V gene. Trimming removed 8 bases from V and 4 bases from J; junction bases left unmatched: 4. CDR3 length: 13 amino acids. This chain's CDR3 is CASQGQANQPQHF. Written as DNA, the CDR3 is TGTGCCAGCCAGGGACAGGCAAATCAGCCCCAGCATTTT.

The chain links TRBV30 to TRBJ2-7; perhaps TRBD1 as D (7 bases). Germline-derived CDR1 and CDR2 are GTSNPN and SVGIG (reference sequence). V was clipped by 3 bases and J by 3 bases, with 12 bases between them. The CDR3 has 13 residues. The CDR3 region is CAWSIQGGYEQYF. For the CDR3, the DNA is TGTGCCTGGAGCATCCAGGGGGGCTACGAGCAGTACTTC.

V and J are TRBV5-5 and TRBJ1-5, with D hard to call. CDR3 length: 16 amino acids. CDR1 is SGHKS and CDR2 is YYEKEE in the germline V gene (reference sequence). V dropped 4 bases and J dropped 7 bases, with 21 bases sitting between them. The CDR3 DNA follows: TGTGCCAGCAGCCCTACCGGACCCGGAATTAAGCAGCCCCAGCATTTT. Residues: CASSPTGPGIKQPQHF.

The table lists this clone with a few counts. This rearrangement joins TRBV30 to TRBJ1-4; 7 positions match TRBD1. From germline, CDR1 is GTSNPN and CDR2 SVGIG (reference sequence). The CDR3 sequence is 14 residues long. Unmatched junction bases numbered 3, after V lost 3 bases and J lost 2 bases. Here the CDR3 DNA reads TGTGCCTGGAGGGACAGGCGGACTAATGAAAAACTGTTTTTT. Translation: CAWRDRRTNEKLFF.

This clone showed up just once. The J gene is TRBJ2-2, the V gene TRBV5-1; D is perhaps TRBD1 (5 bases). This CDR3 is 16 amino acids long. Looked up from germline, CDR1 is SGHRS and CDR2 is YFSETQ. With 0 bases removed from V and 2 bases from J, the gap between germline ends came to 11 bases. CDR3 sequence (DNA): TGCGCCAGCAGCTTGGGCGAACAGGAAAACACCGGGGAGCTGTTTTTT. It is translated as CASSLGEQENTGELFF. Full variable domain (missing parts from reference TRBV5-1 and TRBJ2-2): KAGVTQTPRYLIKTRGQQVTLSCSPISGHRSVSWYQQTPGQGLQFLFEYFSETQRNKGNFPGRFSGRQFSNSRSEMNVSTLELGDSALYLCASSLGEQENTGELFFGEGSRLTVL.

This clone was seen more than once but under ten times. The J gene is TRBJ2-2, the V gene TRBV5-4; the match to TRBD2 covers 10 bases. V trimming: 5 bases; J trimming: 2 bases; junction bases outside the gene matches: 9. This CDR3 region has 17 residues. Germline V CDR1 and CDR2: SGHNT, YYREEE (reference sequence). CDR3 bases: TGTGCCAGCAGTCGCACCCCACTAGCGGGAAACACCGGGGAGCTGTTTTTT. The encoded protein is CASSRTPLAGNTGELFF. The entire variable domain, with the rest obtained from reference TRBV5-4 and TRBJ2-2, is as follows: ETGVTQSPTHLIKTRGQQVTLRCSSQSGHNTVSWYQQALGQGPQFIFQYYREEENGRGNFPPRFSGLQFPNYSSELNVNALELDDSALYLCASSRTPLAGNTGELFFGEGSRLTVL.

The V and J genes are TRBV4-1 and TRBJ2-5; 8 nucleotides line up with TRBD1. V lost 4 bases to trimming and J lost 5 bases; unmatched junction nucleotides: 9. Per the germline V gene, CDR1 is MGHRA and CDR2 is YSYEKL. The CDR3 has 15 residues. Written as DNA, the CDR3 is TGCGCCAGCAGCCGTGGCACAGGGGGATTGGAGACCCAGTACTTC. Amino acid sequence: CASSRGTGGLETQYF.

The CDR3 loop is CASSSPPGTSGRTGELFF. In DNA, the CDR3 is TGTGCCAGCAGCTCGCCGCCAGGGACTAGCGGGAGGACCGGGGAGCTGTTTTTT. The chain combines TRBV7-9 with TRBJ2-2, with TRBD2 identical over 15 bases. V shed 4 bases and J 5 bases; nucleotides not matched to a gene: 8. Germline assignment: CDR1 SEHNR and CDR2 FQNEAQ (reference sequence). The CDR3 runs to 18 residues.

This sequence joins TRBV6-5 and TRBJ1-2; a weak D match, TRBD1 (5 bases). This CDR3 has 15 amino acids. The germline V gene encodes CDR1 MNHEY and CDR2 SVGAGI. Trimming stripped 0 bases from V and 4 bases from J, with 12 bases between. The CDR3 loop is CASSYSGRGGYGYTF. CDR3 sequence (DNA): TGTGCCAGCAGTTACTCGGGGAGGGGTGGCTATGGCTACACCTTC.

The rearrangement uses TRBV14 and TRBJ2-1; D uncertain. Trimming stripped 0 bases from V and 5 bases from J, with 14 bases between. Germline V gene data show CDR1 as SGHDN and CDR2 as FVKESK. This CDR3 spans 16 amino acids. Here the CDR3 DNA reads TGTGCCAGCAGCCAAGATTCCGGACGGACGGACAATGAGCAGTTCTTC. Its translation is CASSQDSGRTDNEQFF.

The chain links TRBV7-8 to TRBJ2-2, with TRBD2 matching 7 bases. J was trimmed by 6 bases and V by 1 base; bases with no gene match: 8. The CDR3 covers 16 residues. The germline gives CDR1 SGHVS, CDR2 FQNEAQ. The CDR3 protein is CASSLVGGGPSGELFF. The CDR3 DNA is TGTGCCAGCAGCTTAGTGGGGGGAGGGCCGTCCGGGGAGCTGTTTTTT.

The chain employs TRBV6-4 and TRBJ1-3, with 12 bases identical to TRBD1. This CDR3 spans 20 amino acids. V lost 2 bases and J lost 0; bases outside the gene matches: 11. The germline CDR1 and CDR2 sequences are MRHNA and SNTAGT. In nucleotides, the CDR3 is TGTGCCAGCAGTGACCGGGACAGGGGGCGGAAAAGGTTCTCTGGAAACACCATATATTTT. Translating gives CASSDRDRGRKRFSGNTIYF.

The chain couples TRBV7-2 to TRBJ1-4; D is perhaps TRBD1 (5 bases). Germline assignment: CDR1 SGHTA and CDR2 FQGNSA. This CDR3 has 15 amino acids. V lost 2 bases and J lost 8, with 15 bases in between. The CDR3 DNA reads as TGTGCCAGCAGCTTAAATGAGGGGTTTTGGGAAAAACTGTTTTTT. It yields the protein CASSLNEGFWEKLFF. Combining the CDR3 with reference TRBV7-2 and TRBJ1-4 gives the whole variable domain GAGVSQSPSNKVTEKGKDVELRCDPISGHTALYWYRQSLGQGLEFLIYFQGNSAPDKSGLPSDRFSAERTGGSVSTLTIQRTQQEDSAVYLCASSLNEGFWEKLFFGSGTQLSVL.

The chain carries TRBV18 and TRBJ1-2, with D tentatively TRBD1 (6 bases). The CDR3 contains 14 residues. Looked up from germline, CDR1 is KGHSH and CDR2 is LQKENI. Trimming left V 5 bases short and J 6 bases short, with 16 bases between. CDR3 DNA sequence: TGTGCCAGCTCATCGGAAACAGGGTTGGATGGCTACACCTTC. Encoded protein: CASSSETGLDGYTF.

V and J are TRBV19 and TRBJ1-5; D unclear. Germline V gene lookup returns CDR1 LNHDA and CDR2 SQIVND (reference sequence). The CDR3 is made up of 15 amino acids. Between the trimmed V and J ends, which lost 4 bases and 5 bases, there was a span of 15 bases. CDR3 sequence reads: CASSTGGKGDQPQHF. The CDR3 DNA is TGTGCCAGTAGTACTGGTGGAAAGGGAGATCAGCCCCAGCATTTT.

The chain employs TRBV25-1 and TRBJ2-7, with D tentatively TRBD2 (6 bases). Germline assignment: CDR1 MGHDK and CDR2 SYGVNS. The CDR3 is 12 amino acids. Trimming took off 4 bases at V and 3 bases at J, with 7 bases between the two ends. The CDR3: CASSGSGYEQYF. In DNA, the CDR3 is TGTGCCAGCAGTGGTAGCGGCTACGAGCAGTACTTC.

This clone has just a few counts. DNA for the CDR3: TGTGCCACCAGCAGAGATGGGGGTGGGACCATGCCACAAGAGACCCAGTACTTC. Its translation: CATSRDGGGTMPQETQYF. The gene calls are TRBV15 and TRBJ2-5; either TRBD1 or TRBD2 may supply D (5 bases each). The V and J ends lost 0 bases and 2 bases respectively, with 19 bases between them. The CDR3 is 18 residues long. Germline values: CDR1 LNHNV, CDR2 YYDKDF (reference sequence).

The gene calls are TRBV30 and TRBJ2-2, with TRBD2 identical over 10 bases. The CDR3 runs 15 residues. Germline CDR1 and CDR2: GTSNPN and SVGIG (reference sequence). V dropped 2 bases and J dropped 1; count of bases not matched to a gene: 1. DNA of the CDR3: TGTGCCTGGAGTTGGACTAGCGGGAACACCGGGGAGCTGTTTTTT. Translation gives CAWSWTSGNTGELFF.

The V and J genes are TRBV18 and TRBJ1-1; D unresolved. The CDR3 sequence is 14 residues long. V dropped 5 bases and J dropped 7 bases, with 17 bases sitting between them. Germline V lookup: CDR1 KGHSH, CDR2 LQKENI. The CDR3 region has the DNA TGTGCCAGCTCATCTTTGACAACTGCCGGTGAAGCTTTCTTT. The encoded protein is CASSSLTTAGEAFF.

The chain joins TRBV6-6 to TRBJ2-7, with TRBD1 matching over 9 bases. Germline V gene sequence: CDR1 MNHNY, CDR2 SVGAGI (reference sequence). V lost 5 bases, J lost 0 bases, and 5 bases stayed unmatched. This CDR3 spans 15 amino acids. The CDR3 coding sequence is TGTGCCAGCAGTCGACAGGGGGGGACCTCCTACGAGCAGTACTTC. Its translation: CASSRQGGTSYEQYF.

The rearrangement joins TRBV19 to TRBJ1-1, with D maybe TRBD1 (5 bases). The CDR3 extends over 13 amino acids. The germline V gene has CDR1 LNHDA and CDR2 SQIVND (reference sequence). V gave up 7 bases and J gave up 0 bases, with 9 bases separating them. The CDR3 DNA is TGTGCCAGTACAGGGTCAATGAACACTGAAGCTTTCTTT. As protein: CASTGSMNTEAFF.

The CDR3 is CASSFRGQARISGQYF. Written as DNA, the CDR3 is TGTGCCAGCAGCTTCCGGGGGCAGGCCCGTATTAGCGGGCAGTACTTC. The J gene is TRBJ2-7, the V gene TRBV7-8, with D perhaps matching TRBD1 or TRBD2 (6 bases each). Trimming left V 3 bases short and J 9 bases short, with 24 bases between. The V gene's germline CDR1 is SGHVS and CDR2 FQNEAQ. There are 16 residues in the CDR3. Full variable domain (rest looked up from reference TRBV7-8 and TRBJ2-7): GAGVSQSPRYKVAKRGQDVALRCDPISGHVSLFWYQQALGQGPEFLTYFQNEAQLDKSGLPSDRFFAERPEGSVSTLKIQRTQQEDSAVYLCASSFRGQARISGQYFGPGTRLTVT.

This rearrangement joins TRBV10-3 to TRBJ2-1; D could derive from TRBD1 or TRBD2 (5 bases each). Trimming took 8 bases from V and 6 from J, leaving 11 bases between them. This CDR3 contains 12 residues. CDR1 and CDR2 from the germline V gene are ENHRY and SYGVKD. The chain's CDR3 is CAIGDPVNEQFF. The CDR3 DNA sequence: TGTGCCATCGGGGACCCAGTCAATGAGCAGTTCTTC.

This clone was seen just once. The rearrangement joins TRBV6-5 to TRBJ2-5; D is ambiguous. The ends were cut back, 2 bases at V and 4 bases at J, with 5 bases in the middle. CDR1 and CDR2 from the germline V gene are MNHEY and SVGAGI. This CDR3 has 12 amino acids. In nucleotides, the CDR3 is TGTGCCAGCAGTTACCCGGGAGAGACCCAGTACTTC. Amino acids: CASSYPGETQYF.

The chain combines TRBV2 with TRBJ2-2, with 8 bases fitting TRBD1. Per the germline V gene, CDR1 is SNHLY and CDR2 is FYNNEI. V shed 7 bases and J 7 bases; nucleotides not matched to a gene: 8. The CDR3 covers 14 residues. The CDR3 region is CASMRRTGLGELFF. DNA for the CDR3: TGTGCCAGCATGAGGAGGACAGGGCTCGGGGAGCTGTTTTTT.